This record covers a single TCR beta chain. This specimen belongs to a study of T cell changes during pregnancy in multiple sclerosis. The CDR3 spans 11 residues. Germline V CDR1 and CDR2: SNHLY, FYNNEI. Trimming took 4 bases from V and 10 from J, leaving 8 bases between them. This table comes from immunoSEQ multiplex PCR, and its TCRdb copy is limited to in-frame clones, with some not included. The sample shows about 48,000 clones, 94% of them seen only once. V usage is TRBV2 and J usage is TRBJ2-1; D not certain. Sequenced here: CD4+ T cells from peripheral blood mononuclear cells, sampled in the first trimester of pregnancy. This clonotype was obtained from a female donor with multiple sclerosis, enrolled in a pregnancy study. The CDR3 DNA reads as TGTGCCAGCAGTGGTCAGATCGAGCAGTTCTTC. Translating it yields CASSGQIEQFF.